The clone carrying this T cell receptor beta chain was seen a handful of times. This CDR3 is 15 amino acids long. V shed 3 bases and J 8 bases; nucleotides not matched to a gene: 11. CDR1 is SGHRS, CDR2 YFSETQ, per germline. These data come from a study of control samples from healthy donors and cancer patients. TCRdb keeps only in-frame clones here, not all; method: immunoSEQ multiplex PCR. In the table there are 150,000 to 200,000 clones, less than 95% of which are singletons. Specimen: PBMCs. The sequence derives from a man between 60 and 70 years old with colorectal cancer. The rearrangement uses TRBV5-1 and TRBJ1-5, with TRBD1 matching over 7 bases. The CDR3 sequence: CASSSTGDKWEPQHF. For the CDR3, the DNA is TGCGCCAGCAGCTCCACAGGGGACAAATGGGAGCCCCAGCATTTT.